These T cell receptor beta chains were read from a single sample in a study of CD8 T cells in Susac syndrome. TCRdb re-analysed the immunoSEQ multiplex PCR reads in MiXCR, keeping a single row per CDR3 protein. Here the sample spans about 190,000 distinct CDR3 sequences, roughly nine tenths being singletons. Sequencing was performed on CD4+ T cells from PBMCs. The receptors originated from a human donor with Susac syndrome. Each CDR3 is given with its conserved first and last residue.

CDR3 protein: CASSEAILAGAGANVLTF
J gene: TRBJ2-6
V gene: TRBV2

CDR3 protein: CASSLGGTVQETQYF
J gene: TRBJ2-5
V gene: TRBV14

CDR3 protein: CSAEKEDRATEAFF
J gene: TRBJ1-1
V gene: TRBV20-1

CDR3 protein: CASTKTGTSGRRRLKTQYF
J gene: TRBJ2-5
V gene: TRBV21-1

CDR3 protein: CASSSTGYGETQYF
J gene: TRBJ2-5
V gene: TRBV2

CDR3 protein: CASSPGLILYNEQFF
J gene: TRBJ2-1
V gene: TRBV9

CDR3 protein: CASRYRALNSPLHF
J gene: TRBJ1-6
V gene: TRBV14

CDR3 protein: CASRQAGPYGYTF
J gene: TRBJ1-2
V gene: TRBV7-9

CDR3 protein: CASSVTLTGELFF
J gene: TRBJ2-2
V gene: TRBV9

CDR3 protein: CASGYGAVEAFF
J gene: TRBJ1-1
V gene: TRBV28

CDR3 protein: CSGWSSVTGPQHF
J gene: TRBJ1-5
V gene: TRBV20-1

CDR3 protein: CASSPGGGRQETQYF
J gene: TRBJ2-5
V gene: TRBV5-1

CDR3 protein: CAGTGLINEQFF
J gene: TRBJ2-1
V gene: TRBV30

CDR3 protein: CSGGQGGEEQYF
J gene: TRBJ2-7
V gene: TRBV29-1

CDR3 protein: CASYAGTGGVGGANVLTF
J gene: TRBJ2-6
V gene: TRBV28

CDR3 protein: CSAKTGSNEKLFF
J gene: TRBJ1-4
V gene: TRBV20-1

CDR3 protein: CAWGFTDTQYF
J gene: TRBJ2-3
V gene: TRBV30

CDR3 protein: CASSQDGTGGNQPQHF
J gene: TRBJ1-5
V gene: TRBV4-1

CDR3 protein: CASSLEGQSISTSTDTQYF
J gene: TRBJ2-3
V gene: TRBV7-2

CDR3 protein: CASSLAFSYEQYF
J gene: TRBJ2-7
V gene: TRBV5-1

CDR3 protein: CASSLGTGNSNQPQHF
J gene: TRBJ1-5
V gene: TRBV12-3/TRBV12-4

CDR3 protein: CASSHFSGVSYNEQFF
J gene: TRBJ2-1
V gene: TRBV3-1

CDR3 protein: CASSTHGTGSTDTQYF
J gene: TRBJ2-3
V gene: TRBV28

CDR3 protein: CASKGLGSLTDTQYF
J gene: TRBJ2-3
V gene: TRBV5-1

CDR3 protein: CASSPVSGANVLTF
J gene: TRBJ2-6
V gene: TRBV7-2

CDR3 protein: CASSLRDGEQYF
J gene: TRBJ2-7
V gene: TRBV27

CDR3 protein: CASSLVGINSPLHF
J gene: TRBJ1-6
V gene: TRBV9

CDR3 protein: CARATGRDSPLHF
J gene: TRBJ1-6
V gene: TRBV2

CDR3 protein: CACADTEAFF
J gene: TRBJ1-1
V gene: TRBV30

CDR3 protein: CASSLMPWGVNTGELFF
J gene: TRBJ2-2
V gene: TRBV11-2

CDR3 protein: CASSHRDTNNSPLHF
J gene: TRBJ1-6
V gene: TRBV3-1

CDR3 protein: CSARFRGDEQYF
J gene: TRBJ2-7
V gene: TRBV20-1

CDR3 protein: CASAWGLAGVETQYF
J gene: TRBJ2-5
V gene: TRBV5-1

CDR3 protein: CASSSSGRRYEQYF
J gene: TRBJ2-7
V gene: TRBV12-3/TRBV12-4

CDR3 protein: CSAPVNTGELFF
J gene: TRBJ2-2
V gene: TRBV20-1

CDR3 protein: CASSLIRGEQYF
J gene: TRBJ2-7
V gene: TRBV12-3/TRBV12-4